Presented here are 7 T cell receptor beta chains from one specimen sequenced in a study of T cell responses to AZD1222 COVID-19 vaccine. Using immunoSEQ multiplex PCR, the repertoire was profiled, and TCRdb retains in-frame clones only, with some absent. This sample has tens of thousands of clones, with 85% to 95% found just once. This specimen consisted of peripheral blood, obtained on day 0 of AZD1222 vaccination. These receptors were collected from an adult in good health.

V and J are TRBV5-1 and TRBJ2-1; 10 positions match TRBD1. This CDR3 is 16 amino acids long. V shed 0 bases, J shed 3 bases, and the junction held 3 bases outside the gene matches. In germline, CDR1 is SGHRS, CDR2 YFSETQ. Here the CDR3 reads CASSLAWTGGYNEQFF. DNA for the CDR3: TGCGCCAGCAGCTTGGCGTGGACAGGGGGCTACAATGAGCAGTTCTTC.

This chain links TRBV7-8 with TRBJ1-4; possibly TRBD1 for D (5 bases). This CDR3 region has 13 residues. Between the trimmed V and J ends, which lost 5 bases and 8 bases, there was a span of 12 bases. Germline values: CDR1 SGHVS, CDR2 FQNEAQ. The CDR3 loop is CASSRDGGEKLFF. As DNA, the CDR3 is TGTGCCAGCAGCCGGGACGGAGGGGAAAAACTGTTTTTT. The full variable domain, rest sourced from reference TRBV7-8 and TRBJ1-4, is GAGVSQSPRYKVAKRGQDVALRCDPISGHVSLFWYQQALGQGPEFLTYFQNEAQLDKSGLPSDRFFAERPEGSVSTLKIQRTQQEDSAVYLCASSRDGGEKLFFGSGTQLSVL.

As DNA, the CDR3 is TGTGCCAGCAGTTTATGGAATTATTATAGCAATCAGCCCCAGCATTTT. Its protein is CASSLWNYYSNQPQHF. The V and J genes are TRBV28 and TRBJ1-5, with no clear D. CDR3 length: 16 amino acids. Germline V gene data show CDR1 as MDHEN and CDR2 as SYDVKM. V lost 0 bases to trimming and J lost 0 bases, with 9 bases between them.

The chain links TRBV19 to TRBJ2-6, with D unclear. The CDR3 consists of 16 residues. Trimming removed 3 bases from V and 0 bases from J, with 9 bases in between. CDR1 and CDR2 (germline): LNHDA, SQIVND (reference sequence). The CDR3 DNA is TGTGCCAGTAGTATTCAGAGAGTCTCTGGGGCCAACGTCCTGACTTTC. Its translation is CASSIQRVSGANVLTF.

The rearrangement uses TRBV6-1 and TRBJ2-7; D perhaps matches TRBD2 (5 bases). The length of the CDR3 is 18 residues. With 0 bases removed from V and 4 bases from J, the gap between germline ends came to 22 bases. Per the germline V gene, CDR1 is MNHNS and CDR2 is SASEGT. The DNA for the CDR3 is TGTGCCAGCAGTGAAGCTGGAGGAGTGGGCGGTAGTGTGTACGAGCAGTACTTC. It translates to CASSEAGGVGGSVYEQYF.

This chain connects TRBV11-2 to TRBJ2-7; D may be TRBD1 (5 bases). This CDR3 has 16 amino acids. V was trimmed by 4 bases and J by 5 bases, leaving 21 bases between them. In germline, CDR1 is SGHAT, CDR2 FQNNGV. The CDR3 sequence: CASSSLRQGRVDEQYF. DNA for the CDR3: TGTGCCAGCAGCTCCCTTCGCCAGGGTCGGGTGGACGAGCAGTACTTC.

The genes are TRBV20-1 and TRBJ1-3, with TRBD1 identical over 8 bases. The CDR3 contains 16 residues. Germline-derived CDR1 and CDR2 are DFQATT and SNEGSKA (reference sequence). Germline trimming cut 3 bases from V and 1 base from J; bases unmatched to any gene: 8. CDR3 nucleotides: TGCAGTGCTAGTGTCGACAGGGGTTTTTCTGGAAACACCATATATTTT. It codes for CSASVDRGFSGNTIYF.